This paragraph reports one T cell receptor (beta chain). The data stem from a study of blood T cell repertoires in COVID-19. Using immunoSEQ multiplex PCR, the repertoire was profiled, and TCRdb retains in-frame clones only, with some absent. This sample has 100,000 to 150,000 clones, with roughly four fifths found just once. This CDR3 region has 17 residues. The chain uses TRBV21-1 and TRBJ1-2. TRBV21-1 is described as a pseudogene. Sequenced: peripheral blood. The receptor's source is a woman aged 50 to 60 with acute or convalescent COVID-19. The CDR3 DNA is TGTGCCAGCAGCACCTCGGGAGGGAGGAGGCCTAACTATGGCTACACCTTC. It yields the protein CASSTSGGRRPNYGYTF.